These 17 T cell receptor beta chains were sequenced from one sample in a study of CD8+ T cells in alopecia areata (dated by TCRdb to 2017 to 2018). Libraries were prepared through the immunoSEQ multiplex PCR assay. RNA was extracted from all samples and reverse transcribed into cDNA as template for TCR sequencing. This immuneACCESS table, as held by TCRdb, lists in-frame sequences with V and J called but not all clones. Of the missing ones, under half trace to an unresolved V gene in checked studies; the others have no known cause. The sample yields about 200,000 clones; approximately 52% were counted once. The top ten clonotypes cover less than 0.6% of the sample. In light of the paper, this sample's time point label describes: baseline before oral tofacitinib. Material: CD4+ T cells sorted from blood, obtained at week 0. The receptors derive from a human donor with alopecia areata.

The V and J genes are TRBV5-1 and TRBJ2-3; no firm D call. CDR3 size: 15 residues. Germline loops: CDR1 SGHRS, CDR2 YFSETQ. The V and J ends lost 0 bases and 2 bases respectively, with 10 bases between them. CDR3 DNA sequence: TGCGCCAGCAGCTTGGAAGACGTTTTCACAGATACGCAGTATTTT. This translates into CASSLEDVFTDTQYF. Together with reference TRBV5-1 and TRBJ2-3, the CDR3 gives the full variable domain: KAGVTQTPRYLIKTRGQQVTLSCSPISGHRSVSWYQQTPGQGLQFLFEYFSETQRNKGNFPGRFSGRQFSNSRSEMNVSTLELGDSALYLCASSLEDVFTDTQYFGPGTRLTVL.

In its sample, this clone was seen once. J is TRBJ2-7 and V is TRBV19; no reliable D call. The CDR3 extends over 12 amino acids. The germline V gene has CDR1 LNHDA and CDR2 SQIVND (reference sequence). V was shortened by 3 bases and J by 3 bases, with 6 bases between the two germline ends. This chain's CDR3 is CASSMGLYEQYF. CDR3 sequence (DNA): TGTGCCAGTAGTATGGGTCTCTACGAGCAGTACTTC.

The table lists this clone with a count of one. The chain joins TRBV29-1 to TRBJ2-1; 7 bases are a match to TRBD1. Germline V gene lookup returns CDR1 SQVTM and CDR2 ANQGSEA. V dropped 4 bases and J dropped 6; count of bases not matched to a gene: 6. This CDR3 has 13 amino acids. The CDR3 here is CSVGQGVFNEQFF. In nucleotides, the CDR3 is TGCAGCGTTGGACAGGGAGTATTCAATGAGCAGTTCTTC.

A remark on this clone: The sample has other DNA sequences that encode this CDR3 too. V is TRBV6-1 and J is TRBJ1-4, with D unclear. The CDR3 totals 14 residues. Germline V gene data show CDR1 as MNHNS and CDR2 as SASEGT. The germline V and J ends were trimmed by 4 bases and 3 bases, with 9 bases remaining between them. CDR3 in DNA: TGTGCCAGCAGTGGCCAAGGTCCTAATGAAAAACTGTTTTTT. Translation: CASSGQGPNEKLFF.

The chain has TRBV5-1 and TRBJ1-4; D not resolved. The CDR3 contains 17 residues. V lost 2 bases to trimming and J lost 0 bases, with 14 bases between them. The germline gives CDR1 SGHRS, CDR2 YFSETQ. CDR3 loop: CASSFGLRRSTNEKLFF. CDR3 coding DNA: TGCGCCAGCAGCTTCGGGCTTCGGAGGTCAACTAATGAAAAACTGTTTTTT.

This clone was counted a few times. The chain links TRBV27 to TRBJ2-5, with D perhaps assigned TRBD1 or TRBD2 (5 bases each). The V gene's germline CDR1 is MNHEY and CDR2 SMNVEV (reference sequence). There are 14 residues in the CDR3. V dropped 5 bases and J dropped 2 bases, with 12 bases sitting between them. As DNA, the CDR3 is TGTGCCAGCAGTACCCGGGACCCACAAGAGACCCAGTACTTC. Translation gives CASSTRDPQETQYF.

The chain couples TRBV30 to TRBJ1-2, with 12 bases fitting TRBD1. The germline gives CDR1 GTSNPN, CDR2 SVGIG (reference sequence). V gave up 2 bases and J gave up 7 bases; unmatched junction bases: 5. The length of the CDR3 is 14 residues. CDR3 DNA: TGTGCCTGGAGTCGCGGGACAGGGGGCTCTGGCTACACCTTC. Encoded protein: CAWSRGTGGSGYTF.

This sequence joins TRBV6-5 and TRBJ1-2; D is unresolved. V dropped 6 bases and J dropped 4 bases, with 18 bases sitting between them. Looked up from germline, CDR1 is MNHEY and CDR2 is SVGAGI. The CDR3 is 15 amino acids. The CDR3 here is CASRRIGPEGYGYTF. CDR3 bases: TGTGCCAGCAGACGGATCGGGCCGGAGGGCTATGGCTACACCTTC.

This clone has only one observation. This sequence joins TRBV7-8 and TRBJ2-7; possibly TRBD1 for D (5 bases). Per the germline V gene, CDR1 is SGHVS and CDR2 is FQNEAQ. This CDR3 has 16 residues. The ends were cut back, 2 bases at V and 1 base at J, with 15 bases in the middle. The CDR3 coding sequence is TGTGCCAGCAGCTTAACTGTGGGGCAGGCTTCCTACGAGCAGTACTTC. It encodes CASSLTVGQASYEQYF.

This sequence joins TRBV6-6 and TRBJ2-7; 8 nucleotides agree with TRBD1. J lost 4 bases, V lost 8 bases, and 10 bases had no gene match. There are 14 residues in the CDR3. Germline assignment: CDR1 MNHNY and CDR2 SVGAGI (reference sequence). The CDR3 region has the DNA TGTGCCAGCCGGACAGGGCCCGGTACTTACGAGCAGTACTTC. It specifies CASRTGPGTYEQYF.

The chain has TRBV11-2 and TRBJ2-7, with TRBD1 as a possible D gene (5 bases). Per the germline V gene, CDR1 is SGHAT and CDR2 is FQNNGV. The CDR3 loop spans 12 amino acids. V lost 2 bases and J lost 5, with 7 bases in between. CDR3 coding DNA: TGTGCCAGCAGCTTACAGGGCCACGAGCAGTACTTC. It yields the protein CASSLQGHEQYF.

The chain couples TRBV30 to TRBJ1-1; 8 positions match TRBD1. This CDR3 contains 14 residues. The V and J ends lost 3 bases and 3 bases, in that order; junction bases with no gene match: 6. Germline CDR1 GTSNPN, CDR2 SVGIG (reference sequence). Here the CDR3 reads CAWRRTGRDTEAFF. In nucleotides, the CDR3 is TGTGCCTGGAGGCGGACAGGGAGGGACACTGAAGCTTTCTTT.

The chain uses TRBV13 and TRBJ2-5; D unresolved. With 2 bases removed from V and 2 bases from J, the gap between germline ends came to 0 bases. The CDR3 covers 11 residues. Germline V lookup: CDR1 PRHDT, CDR2 FYEKMQ (reference sequence). The CDR3 is CASSLQETQYF. In DNA form, the CDR3 reads TGTGCCAGCAGCTTACAAGAGACCCAGTACTTC. The variable domain in full, completed from reference TRBV13 and TRBJ2-5, reads AAGVIQSPRHLIKEKRETATLKCYPIPRHDTVYWYQQGPGQDPQFLISFYEKMQSDKGSIPDRFSAQQFSDYHSELNMSSLELGDSALYFCASSLQETQYFGPGTRLLVL.

In nucleotides, the CDR3 is TGTGCCAGTAGGGACCCGACAGTCCTCTATGGCTACACCTTC. Encoded protein: CASRDPTVLYGYTF. The chain joins TRBV19 to TRBJ1-2; D may be TRBD1 (5 bases). V lost 6 bases and J lost 4, with 15 bases in between. This CDR3 has 14 amino acids. The V gene's germline CDR1 is LNHDA and CDR2 SQIVND (reference sequence).

The rearrangement uses TRBV5-1 and TRBJ2-7; 7 nucleotides line up with TRBD2. V shed 2 bases and J 3 bases; nucleotides not matched to a gene: 23. The germline V gene encodes CDR1 SGHRS and CDR2 YFSETQ. There are 20 residues in the CDR3. As DNA, the CDR3 is TGCGCCAGCAGCTTTGGGCAAACCCAGCGTCCGGCGGGGGTTTACTACGAGCAGTACTTC. It translates to CASSFGQTQRPAGVYYEQYF.

The V gene is TRBV2, the J gene TRBJ1-5, with TRBD1 matching over 7 bases. This CDR3 region has 15 residues. With V trimmed by 5 bases and J by 3 bases, 7 bases remained unmatched. CDR1 is SNHLY and CDR2 is FYNNEI in the germline V gene. The DNA of the CDR3 is TGTGCCAGCAGTTACTCGAGGGGGCCCAATCAGCCCCAGCATTTT. Its protein is CASSYSRGPNQPQHF.

The V gene is TRBV6-5, the J gene TRBJ1-2, with TRBD1 identical over 8 bases. The V gene's germline CDR1 is MNHEY and CDR2 SVGAGI. The CDR3 extends over 12 amino acids. V was pared by 7 bases and J by 8 bases, with 6 bases of the junction left unmatched. CDR3 sequence: CASKQGVGGYTF. In DNA, the CDR3 is TGTGCCAGCAAACAGGGGGTGGGAGGCTACACCTTC.